The next 27 T cell receptor beta chains were all read from a single sample in a study of control samples from healthy donors and cancer patients (dated by TCRdb to the early 2020s). The protocol used for the library was the immunoSEQ multiplex PCR assay. TCRdb limited this immuneACCESS table to in-frame rearrangements with V and J called. A share of clones is missing; checked studies link under half to unresolved V genes, and the rest is unexplained. The sample table records about 160,000 clones; 94% of these occur just once. The ten largest clones represent around 15% of the sample. Sequencing input: PBMCs. The receptors originated from a man between 60 and 75 years old with colorectal cancer.

The chain carries TRBV7-9 and TRBJ1-2, with 7 bases matching TRBD1. The CDR3 totals 15 residues. Germline CDR1 SEHNR, CDR2 FQNEAQ (reference sequence). Trimming took 5 bases from V and 6 from J; bases not matched to a gene: 12. The DNA of the CDR3 is TGTGCCAGCAGCCCCCCCGGACAGGTACCCAATGGCTACACCTTC. Protein sequence: CASSPPGQVPNGYTF.

The chain combines TRBV9 with TRBJ2-3; no reliable D call. Germline CDR1 is SGDLS and CDR2 is YYNGEE. The CDR3 spans 15 residues. Trimming pared 0 bases from V and 2 bases from J, leaving 10 bases between. CDR3 protein: CASSVVGSVTDTQYF. In DNA, the CDR3 is TGTGCCAGCAGCGTAGTTGGCAGCGTCACAGATACGCAGTATTTT.

The chain has TRBV10-3 and TRBJ2-5, with 13 bases matching TRBD2. The CDR3 contains 17 residues. From germline, CDR1 is ENHRY and CDR2 SYGVKD. Trimming cost V 3 bases and J 2 bases; bases outside gene matches: 6. The CDR3 nucleotides read TGTGCCATCAGTGATTACACACTAGCGGGGGGGCAAGAGACCCAGTACTTC. Translated, it gives CAISDYTLAGGQETQYF.

The genes are TRBV6-6 and TRBJ1-2; possibly TRBD1 for D (5 bases). Per the germline V gene, CDR1 is MNHNY and CDR2 is SVGAGI (reference sequence). V shed 5 bases and J shed 4 bases, with 23 bases lying between them. This CDR3 region has 17 residues. The CDR3 region has the DNA TGTGCCAGCAGTCGAAAGGGGATCGGGGCCCCTCCCTATGGCTACACCTTC. Its protein is CASSRKGIGAPPYGYTF.

V and J are TRBV7-2 and TRBJ1-6, with a possible D match to TRBD1 (5 bases). Germline values: CDR1 SGHTA, CDR2 FQGNSA. CDR3 length: 19 residues. V dropped 5 bases and J dropped 0 bases, with 20 bases sitting between them. CDR3 DNA: TGTGCCAGCAGCCCCAGATCTGGGACGGCTAGCTCCTATAATTCACCCCTCCACTTT. This sequence encodes CASSPRSGTASSYNSPLHF. Together with reference TRBV7-2 and TRBJ1-6, the CDR3 gives the full variable domain: GAGVSQSPSNKVTEKGKDVELRCDPISGHTALYWYRQSLGQGLEFLIYFQGNSAPDKSGLPSDRFSAERTGGSVSTLTIQRTQQEDSAVYLCASSPRSGTASSYNSPLHFGNGTRLTVT.

The chain links TRBV12-3 or TRBV12-4 to TRBJ2-7; D remains unclear. The CDR3 consists of 13 residues. V was clipped by 3 bases and J by 6 bases, with 12 bases between them. As DNA, the CDR3 is TGTGCCAGCAGTTTCGTCCGGGTCAGCGAGCAGTACTTC. Its translation is CASSFVRVSEQYF.

The V gene is TRBV5-6, the J gene TRBJ2-5; TRBD2 aligns across 8 bases. The V segment lost 3 bases and the J segment 5 bases; nucleotides outside the gene matches: 9. The CDR3 extends over 15 amino acids. CDR1 is SGHDT and CDR2 is YYEEEE in the germline V gene. The CDR3 spells CASSWGGGGLETQYF. The CDR3 coding sequence is TGTGCCAGCAGCTGGGGCGGCGGGGGGCTGGAGACCCAGTACTTC.

The rearrangement links TRBV7-2 to TRBJ2-3, with TRBD1 matching over 11 bases. V was pared by 5 bases and J by 3 bases, with 4 bases of the junction left unmatched. CDR1 and CDR2 (germline): SGHTA, FQGNSA. The CDR3 is 15 amino acids. In DNA form, the CDR3 reads TGTGCCAGCAGCCGCGGGGACAGGGGGACAGATACGCAGTATTTT. Translated, it gives CASSRGDRGTDTQYF.

This chain links TRBV5-4 with TRBJ2-6; a possible D gene is TRBD1 (5 bases). The CDR3 contains 15 residues. The V gene lost 4 bases and the J gene lost 2 bases, with 10 bases spanning the gap. CDR1 SGHNT and CDR2 YYREEE come from the germline V gene (reference sequence). CDR3 loop: CASSKGATGANVLTF. CDR3 DNA: TGTGCCAGCAGCAAAGGGGCGACTGGGGCCAACGTCCTGACTTTC.

In this sample, this clone turned up once. The CDR3 spells CASSLDSTYEQYF. CDR3 DNA sequence: TGTGCCAGCAGCTTAGACAGTACCTACGAGCAGTACTTC. The V call is TRBV7-8, the J call TRBJ2-7; D not certain. This CDR3 spans 13 amino acids. Trimming stripped 1 base from V and 2 bases from J, with 6 bases between. The germline V gene encodes CDR1 SGHVS and CDR2 FQNEAQ.

The rearrangement uses TRBV27 and TRBJ1-1; 8 nucleotides agree with TRBD1. Germline CDR1 MNHEY, CDR2 SMNVEV (reference sequence). The junction had 1 base not matched to a gene; V was cut back by 6 bases and J by 1 base. CDR3 length equals 13 residues. The CDR3 DNA is TGTGCCAGCAGAGGGACAGGGAACACTGAAGCTTTCTTT. This translates into CASRGTGNTEAFF.

J is TRBJ2-1 and V is TRBV12-3 or TRBV12-4, with D perhaps matching TRBD2 (6 bases). Between the trimmed V and J ends, which lost 3 bases and 8 bases, there was a span of 11 bases. The CDR3 is 13 residues long. The CDR3 here is CASSFGGADEQFF. The CDR3 nucleotides are TGTGCCAGCAGTTTCGGAGGGGCGGATGAGCAGTTCTTC.

For the CDR3, the DNA is TGCGCCAGCAGCTTGGGGGACAGTTTAGGGAAAGAGGTGTTTTTT. Translation: CASSLGDSLGKEVFF. The chain employs TRBV5-1 and TRBJ1-4, with TRBD1 matching over 7 bases. This CDR3 spans 15 amino acids. CDR1 and CDR2 (germline): SGHRS, YFSETQ. V shed 0 bases, J shed 15 bases, and the junction held 14 bases outside the gene matches.

The chain links TRBV7-5 to TRBJ1-5; the table names TRBD1, a call not compared with the DNA. TRBV7-5 is labeled a pseudogene. The CDR3 loop spans 20 amino acids. In DNA, the CDR3 is TGTGCCAGAAGCTTAGTGGTTGCCTCCAGGGCGGATAATAGCAATCAGCCCCAGCATTTT. This encodes CARSLVVASRADNSNQPQHF.

The chain is built from TRBV19 and TRBJ2-7, with D perhaps TRBD2 (6 bases). The CDR3 sequence is 16 residues long. Germline V lookup: CDR1 LNHDA, CDR2 SQIVND (reference sequence). V was shortened by 1 base and J by 2 bases, with 15 bases between the two germline ends. The CDR3, as DNA: TGTGCCAGTAGTATAGGGTCAGGGCGGAGGGCCTACGAGCAGTACTTC. Translated: CASSIGSGRRAYEQYF. Complete variable domain (other parts from reference TRBV19 and TRBJ2-7): DGGITQSPKYLFRKEGQNVTLSCEQNLNHDAMYWYRQDPGQGLRLIYYSQIVNDFQKGDIAEGYSVSREKKESFPLTVTSAQKNPTAFYLCASSIGSGRRAYEQYFGPGTRLTVT.

V usage is TRBV5-1 and J usage is TRBJ2-7; 13 bases align to TRBD2. The CDR3 contains 15 residues. CDR1 is SGHRS and CDR2 is YFSETQ in the germline V gene. Trimming at V came to 3 bases and at J to 6 bases, leaving 6 bases not matched to a gene. The CDR3 DNA is TGCGCCAGCAGCTCGTCACTAGCGGGGGGGCTCGAGCAGTACTTC. Residues: CASSSSLAGGLEQYF.

This clone occurred once. The chain links TRBV28 to TRBJ2-2; tentatively, D is TRBD1 (6 bases). CDR1 MDHEN and CDR2 SYDVKM come from the germline V gene. V was clipped by 3 bases and J by 1 base, with 12 bases between them. The CDR3 has 16 residues. CDR3 bases: TGTGCCAGCAGTTTGTACAGGGCCCGGAACACCGGGGAGCTGTTTTTT. Its translation is CASSLYRARNTGELFF.

The gene calls are TRBV9 and TRBJ2-1; TRBD1 matches at 7 bases. The CDR3 has 13 residues. Germline lookup yields CDR1 SGDLS and CDR2 YYNGEE. The V gene end was trimmed by 10 bases and the J gene end by 7 bases; junction bases not matched to a gene: 11. CDR3 loop: CASTRQGGNEQFF. The CDR3 DNA reads as TGTGCCTCCACGCGACAGGGTGGGAATGAGCAGTTCTTC.

The chain links TRBV20-1 to TRBJ2-7; D might be TRBD2 (5 bases). The length of the CDR3 is 11 residues. V was clipped by 6 bases and J by 3 bases, with 9 bases between them. Germline V gene sequence: CDR1 DFQATT, CDR2 SNEGSKA (reference sequence). CDR3 residues: CSATGNYEQYF. The CDR3, as DNA: TGCAGTGCCACCGGGAACTACGAGCAGTACTTC.

The chain has TRBV27 and TRBJ1-2, with D perhaps TRBD1 (6 bases). The ends were cut back, 4 bases at V and 8 bases at J, with 14 bases in the middle. The CDR3 spans 13 residues. Germline-derived CDR1 and CDR2 are MNHEY and SMNVEV (reference sequence). CDR3 bases: TGTGCCAGCAGTTCATCAGGGGCGGGGGGCTACACCTTC. This translates into CASSSSGAGGYTF.

The chain's CDR3 is CASSLGGVGELFF. As DNA, the CDR3 is TGTGCCAGCAGCTTAGGAGGGGTCGGGGAGCTGTTTTTT. The V call is TRBV7-9, the J call TRBJ2-2; D tentatively fits TRBD1 or TRBD2 (5 bases each). The germline V gene has CDR1 SEHNR and CDR2 FQNEAQ (reference sequence). The V end lost 1 base, the J end lost 7 bases, and 7 bases lay between the germline ends. The CDR3 totals 13 residues. The variable domain in full, completed from reference TRBV7-9 and TRBJ2-2, reads DTGVSQNPRHKITKRGQNVTFRCDPISEHNRLYWYRQTLGQGPEFLTYFQNEAQLEKSRLLSDRFSAERPKGSFSTLEIQRTEQGDSAMYLCASSLGGVGELFFGEGSRLTVL.

The V and J genes are TRBV27 and TRBJ2-3; D remains unclear. With 6 bases removed from V and 2 bases from J, the gap between germline ends came to 12 bases. CDR1 is MNHEY, CDR2 SMNVEV, per germline (reference sequence). The CDR3 totals 14 residues. CDR3 sequence: CASSRQESTDTQYF. The CDR3 DNA follows: TGTGCCAGCAGCCGCCAGGAGTCCACAGATACGCAGTATTTT.

The chain links TRBV2 to TRBJ2-5, with TRBD1 matching over 10 bases. The CDR3 extends over 16 amino acids. V lost 2 bases, J lost 5 bases, and 8 bases stayed unmatched. Germline V gives CDR1 SNHLY, CDR2 FYNNEI. The CDR3 is CASSELLGTGEETQYF. Here the CDR3 DNA reads TGTGCCAGCAGTGAATTGTTAGGGACAGGGGAGGAGACCCAGTACTTC. The variable domain in full, with the rest retrieved from reference TRBV2 and TRBJ2-5, is EPEVTQTPSHQVTQMGQEVILRCVPISNHLYFYWYRQILGQKVEFLVSFYNNEISEKSEIFDDQFSVERPDGSNFTLKIRSTKLEDSAMYFCASSELLGTGEETQYFGPGTRLLVL.

This clone was picked up a small number of times. The rearrangement links TRBV5-4 to TRBJ2-2; the match to TRBD2 covers 11 bases. Germline loops: CDR1 SGHNT, CDR2 YYREEE (reference sequence). The J segment lost 6 bases and the V segment lost 0 bases, leaving 7 bases of the junction unmatched. The length of the CDR3 is 17 residues. The CDR3 coding sequence is TGTGCCAGCAGCTTGGGACTAGCGGGGCTTCAACCCGGGGAGCTGTTTTTT. It yields the protein CASSLGLAGLQPGELFF.

The chain combines TRBV11-2 with TRBJ2-3, with D possibly TRBD2 on 5 matching bases. CDR1 is SGHAT, CDR2 FQNNGV, per germline. CDR3 size: 14 residues. With 5 bases removed from V and 3 bases from J, the gap between germline ends came to 12 bases. The CDR3 is CASSGSLGTDTQYF. CDR3 in DNA: TGTGCCAGCAGCGGGAGCCTGGGAACAGATACGCAGTATTTT.

V usage is TRBV30 and J usage is TRBJ1-2; D gene uncertain. V gave up 2 bases and J gave up 1 base, with 5 bases separating them. Germline CDR1 and CDR2: GTSNPN and SVGIG (reference sequence). The CDR3 is 12 amino acids. Here the CDR3 DNA reads TGTGCCTGGAGTAGGCTTAACTATGGCTACACCTTC. Translation gives CAWSRLNYGYTF.

The J gene is TRBJ1-1, the V gene TRBV28; D uncertain. The ends were cut back, 3 bases at V and 0 bases at J, with 5 bases in the middle. This CDR3 has 13 amino acids. Germline lookup yields CDR1 MDHEN and CDR2 SYDVKM. The CDR3 nucleotides are TGTGCCAGCAGTTTCGGGATGAACACTGAAGCTTTCTTT. Translation: CASSFGMNTEAFF.